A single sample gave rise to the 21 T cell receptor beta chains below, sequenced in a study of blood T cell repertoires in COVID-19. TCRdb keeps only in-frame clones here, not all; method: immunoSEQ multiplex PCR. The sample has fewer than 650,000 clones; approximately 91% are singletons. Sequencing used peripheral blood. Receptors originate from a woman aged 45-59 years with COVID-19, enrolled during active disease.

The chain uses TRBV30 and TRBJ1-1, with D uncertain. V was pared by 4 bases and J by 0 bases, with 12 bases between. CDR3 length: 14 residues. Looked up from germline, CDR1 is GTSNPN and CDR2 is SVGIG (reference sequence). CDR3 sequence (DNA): TGTGCCTGGACCGACCCTAGAATGAACACTGAAGCTTTCTTT. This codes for CAWTDPRMNTEAFF.

The CDR3 DNA reads as TGTGCCAGTGCTGGGACAGTGGAAGCTTTCTTT. It encodes CASAGTVEAFF. V gene TRBV27 combines with J gene TRBJ1-1; 7 bases line up with TRBD1. The ends lost 9 bases at V and 8 bases at J; junction bases unmatched: 6. The CDR3 runs 11 residues. Germline lookup yields CDR1 MNHEY and CDR2 SMNVEV (reference sequence).

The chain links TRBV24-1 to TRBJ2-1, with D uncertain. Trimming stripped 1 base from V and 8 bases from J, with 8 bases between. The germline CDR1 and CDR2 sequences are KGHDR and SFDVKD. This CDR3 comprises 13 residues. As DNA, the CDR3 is TGTGCCACCAGTGATTTCTCCGAGGATGAGCAGTTCTTC. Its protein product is CATSDFSEDEQFF.

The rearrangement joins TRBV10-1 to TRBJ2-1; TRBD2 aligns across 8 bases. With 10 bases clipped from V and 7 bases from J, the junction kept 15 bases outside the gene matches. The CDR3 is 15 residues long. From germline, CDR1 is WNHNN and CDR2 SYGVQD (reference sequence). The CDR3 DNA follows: TGCGCCATTTCGGGACTAGAGGGGGTGGGAAATGAGCAGTTCTTC. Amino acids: CAISGLEGVGNEQFF.

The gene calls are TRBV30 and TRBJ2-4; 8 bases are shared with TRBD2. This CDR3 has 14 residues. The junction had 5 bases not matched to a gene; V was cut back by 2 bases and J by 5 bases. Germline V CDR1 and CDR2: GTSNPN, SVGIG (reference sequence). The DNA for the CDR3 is TGTGCCTGGAGTATTCGCGGGGGGCAAAACATTCAGTACTTC. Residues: CAWSIRGGQNIQYF.

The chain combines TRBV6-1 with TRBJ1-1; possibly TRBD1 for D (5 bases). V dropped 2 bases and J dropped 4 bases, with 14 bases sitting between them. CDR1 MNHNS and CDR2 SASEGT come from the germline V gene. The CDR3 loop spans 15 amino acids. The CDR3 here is CASSEPTGGGTEAFF. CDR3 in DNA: TGTGCCAGCAGTGAACCCACCGGGGGGGGCACTGAAGCTTTCTTT.

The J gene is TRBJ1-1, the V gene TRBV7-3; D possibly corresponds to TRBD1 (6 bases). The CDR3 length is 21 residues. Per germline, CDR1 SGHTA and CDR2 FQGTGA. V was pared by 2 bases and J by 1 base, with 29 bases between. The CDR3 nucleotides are TGTGCCAGCAGCTTATCCCCCCTTGTGGGGGTTTGGCCGACAGGGAACACTGAAGCTTTCTTT. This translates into CASSLSPLVGVWPTGNTEAFF.

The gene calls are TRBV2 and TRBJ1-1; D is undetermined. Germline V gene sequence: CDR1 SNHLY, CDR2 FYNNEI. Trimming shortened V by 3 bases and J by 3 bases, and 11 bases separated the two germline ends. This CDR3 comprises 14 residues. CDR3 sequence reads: CASSEAGQYTEAFF. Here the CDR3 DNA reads TGTGCCAGCAGTGAGGCGGGCCAGTACACTGAAGCTTTCTTT.

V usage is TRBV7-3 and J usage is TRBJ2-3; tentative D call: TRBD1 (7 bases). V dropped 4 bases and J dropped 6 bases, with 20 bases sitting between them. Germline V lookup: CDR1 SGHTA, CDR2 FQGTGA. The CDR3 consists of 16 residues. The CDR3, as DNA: TGTGCCAGCAGCTCCCAGGGGGGACCCGCAGGCGATACGCAGTATTTT. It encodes CASSSQGGPAGDTQYF.

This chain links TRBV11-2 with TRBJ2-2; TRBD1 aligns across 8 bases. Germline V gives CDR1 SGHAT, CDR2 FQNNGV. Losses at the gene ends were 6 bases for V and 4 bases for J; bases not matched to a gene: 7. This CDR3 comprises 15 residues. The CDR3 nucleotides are TGTGCCAGCAGGCCCGGGACAGGACTCACCGGGGAGCTGTTTTTT. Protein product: CASRPGTGLTGELFF.

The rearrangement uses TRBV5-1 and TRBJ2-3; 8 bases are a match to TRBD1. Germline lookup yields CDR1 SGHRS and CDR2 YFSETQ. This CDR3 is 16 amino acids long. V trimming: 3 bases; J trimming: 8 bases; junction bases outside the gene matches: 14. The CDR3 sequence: CASSSTSSTGGATQYF. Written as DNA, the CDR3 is TGCGCCAGCAGCTCGACGAGTTCAACAGGGGGAGCTACGCAGTATTTT.

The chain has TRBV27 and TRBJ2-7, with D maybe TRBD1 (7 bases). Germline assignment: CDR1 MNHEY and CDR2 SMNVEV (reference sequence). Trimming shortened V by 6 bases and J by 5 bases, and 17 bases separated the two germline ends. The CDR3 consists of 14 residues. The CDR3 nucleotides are TGTGCCAGCAGACCCCTAGGCAGGGGGGACGAGCAGTACTTC. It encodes CASRPLGRGDEQYF.

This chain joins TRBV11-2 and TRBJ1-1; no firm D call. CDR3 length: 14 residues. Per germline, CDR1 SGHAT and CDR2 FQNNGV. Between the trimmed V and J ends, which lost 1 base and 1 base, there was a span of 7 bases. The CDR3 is CASSLALRNTEAFF. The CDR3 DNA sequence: TGTGCCAGCAGCTTAGCGCTGAGGAACACTGAAGCTTTCTTT.

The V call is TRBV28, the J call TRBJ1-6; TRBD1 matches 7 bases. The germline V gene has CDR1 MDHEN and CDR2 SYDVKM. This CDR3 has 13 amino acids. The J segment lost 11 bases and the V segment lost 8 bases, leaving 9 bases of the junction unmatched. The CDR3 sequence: CASLGGTVPPLHF. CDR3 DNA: TGTGCCAGCTTAGGGGGCACGGTTCCACCCCTCCACTTT.

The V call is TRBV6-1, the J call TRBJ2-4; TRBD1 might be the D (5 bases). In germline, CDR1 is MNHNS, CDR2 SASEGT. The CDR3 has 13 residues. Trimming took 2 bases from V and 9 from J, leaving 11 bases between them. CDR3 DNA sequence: TGTGCCAGCAGTGAACAGGGATCAGGCATTCAGTACTTC. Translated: CASSEQGSGIQYF.

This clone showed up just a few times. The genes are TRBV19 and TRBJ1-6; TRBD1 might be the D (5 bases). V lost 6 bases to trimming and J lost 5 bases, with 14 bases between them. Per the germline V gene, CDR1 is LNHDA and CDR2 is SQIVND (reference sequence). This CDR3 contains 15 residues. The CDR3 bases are TGTGCCAGTAGGTGGTCAGGGCGGAATAATTCACCCCTCCACTTT. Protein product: CASRWSGRNNSPLHF.

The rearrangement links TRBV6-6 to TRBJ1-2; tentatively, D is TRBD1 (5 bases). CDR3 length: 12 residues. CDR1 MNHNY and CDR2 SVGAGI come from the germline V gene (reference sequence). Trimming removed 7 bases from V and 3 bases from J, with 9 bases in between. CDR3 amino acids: CASTGGDYGYTF. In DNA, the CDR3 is TGTGCCAGCACCGGGGGGGACTATGGCTACACCTTC.

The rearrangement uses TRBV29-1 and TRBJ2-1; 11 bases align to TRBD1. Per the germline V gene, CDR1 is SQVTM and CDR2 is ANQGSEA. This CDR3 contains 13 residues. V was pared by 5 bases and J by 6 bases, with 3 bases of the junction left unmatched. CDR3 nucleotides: TGCAGCGTTACCGGGACAGGGGGCAATGAGCAGTTCTTC. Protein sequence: CSVTGTGGNEQFF.

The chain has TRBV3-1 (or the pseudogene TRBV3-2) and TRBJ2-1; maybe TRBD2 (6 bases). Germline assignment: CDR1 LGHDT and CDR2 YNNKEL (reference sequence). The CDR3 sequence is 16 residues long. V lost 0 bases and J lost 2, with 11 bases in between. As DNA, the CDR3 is TGTGCCAGCAGCCAAGATGATCCGGGGGCCTACAATGAGCAGTTCTTC. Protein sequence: CASSQDDPGAYNEQFF.

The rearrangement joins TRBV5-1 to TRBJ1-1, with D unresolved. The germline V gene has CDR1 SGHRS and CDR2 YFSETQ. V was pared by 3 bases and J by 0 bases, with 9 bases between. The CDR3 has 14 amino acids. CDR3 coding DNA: TGCGCCAGCAGCTCCCGGGATTTGAACACTGAAGCTTTCTTT. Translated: CASSSRDLNTEAFF.

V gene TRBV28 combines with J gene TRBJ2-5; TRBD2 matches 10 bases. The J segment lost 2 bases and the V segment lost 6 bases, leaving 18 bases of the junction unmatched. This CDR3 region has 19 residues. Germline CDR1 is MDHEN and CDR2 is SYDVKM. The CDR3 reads CASRLKAVAGGWLQETQYF. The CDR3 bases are TGTGCCAGCAGACTTAAGGCGGTAGCGGGGGGCTGGCTACAAGAGACCCAGTACTTC.